The T cell receptor (beta chain) under discussion was sequenced for a study of T-cell memory formation after mild COVID-19. Study information: Clusters were largely donor specific.

After removal of 5 bases from V and 1 base from J, the junction contained 10 bases not matched to a gene. The germline V gene has CDR1 SEHNR and CDR2 FQNEAQ (reference sequence). The CDR3 consists of 18 residues. TCRdb reanalysed the 5' RACE reads using MiXCR and keeps one entry per CDR3 protein. The table has about 350,000 distinct CDR3 sequences, approximately 13% seen once; the top ten hold about 20%. The rearrangement joins TRBV7-9 to TRBJ2-2, with 10 bases identical to TRBD1. Specimen: PBMCs or a T cell subset sorted from them (not recorded which). The sequence was obtained from a man aged 18 to 30 who had mild COVID-19 (a few samples of this study predate the infection). Cell type and time point are not known. The DNA of the CDR3 is TGTGCCAGCAGCCCCCCCGCCGGGACAGGGGAGAACACCGGGGAGCTGTTTTTT. Amino acids: CASSPPAGTGENTGELFF.